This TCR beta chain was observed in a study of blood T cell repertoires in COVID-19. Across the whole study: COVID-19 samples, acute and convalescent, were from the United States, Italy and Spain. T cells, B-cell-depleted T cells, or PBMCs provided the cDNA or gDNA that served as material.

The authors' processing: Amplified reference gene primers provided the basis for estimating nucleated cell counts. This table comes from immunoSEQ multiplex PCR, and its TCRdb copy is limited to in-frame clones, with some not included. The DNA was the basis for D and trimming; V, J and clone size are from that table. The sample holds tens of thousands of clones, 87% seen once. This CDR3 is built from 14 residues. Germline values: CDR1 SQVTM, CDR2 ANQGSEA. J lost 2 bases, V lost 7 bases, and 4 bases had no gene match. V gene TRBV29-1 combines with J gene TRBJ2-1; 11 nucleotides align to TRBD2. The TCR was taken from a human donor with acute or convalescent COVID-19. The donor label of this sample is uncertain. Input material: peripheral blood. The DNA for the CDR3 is TGCAGCGACATAGCGGGGGGGCCCTACAATGAGCAGTTCTTC. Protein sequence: CSDIAGGPYNEQFF.